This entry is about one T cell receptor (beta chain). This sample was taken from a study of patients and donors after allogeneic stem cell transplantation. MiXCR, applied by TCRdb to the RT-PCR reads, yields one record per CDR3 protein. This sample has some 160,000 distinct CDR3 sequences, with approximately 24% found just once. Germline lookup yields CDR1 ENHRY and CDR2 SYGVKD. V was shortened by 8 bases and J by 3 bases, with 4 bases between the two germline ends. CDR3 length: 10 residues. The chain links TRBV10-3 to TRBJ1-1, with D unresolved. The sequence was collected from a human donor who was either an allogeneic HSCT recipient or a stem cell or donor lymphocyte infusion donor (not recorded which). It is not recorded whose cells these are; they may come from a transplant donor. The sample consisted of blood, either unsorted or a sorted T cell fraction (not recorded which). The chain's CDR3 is CAIGDTEAFF. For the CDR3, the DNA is TGTGCCATCGGGGACACTGAAGCTTTCTTT.